Below, one TCR beta chain is given with its context. Its specificity is not known. Each CDR3 protein gets one entry after TCRdb re-called the reads with MiXCR. Here the sample spans 7,900 or so distinct CDR3 sequences, roughly 18% being singletons. The data were taken from a study of liver allograft versus peripheral blood T cells. As for the study in general: Comparative analysis was performed on T cell receptor repertoires from transplanted livers and from recipients' peripheral blood.

Study findings and constraints: Liver allograft and peripheral blood T cell receptor repertoires reportedly differed.

The TCR was taken from a human patient who had a liver transplant. Some T cells may be graft donor cells.

The CDR3, as DNA: TGCAGTGCTAGTCAGGACAGGGATAAAAGCACTGAAGCTTTCTTT. Translation: CSASQDRDKSTEAFF. The chain joins TRBV20-1 to TRBJ1-1, with 8 nucleotides matching TRBD1. The germline gives CDR1 DFQATT, CDR2 SNEGSKA (reference sequence). Trimming at V came to 3 bases and at J to 4 bases, leaving 10 bases not matched to a gene. This CDR3 has 15 residues.